This section outlines one T cell receptor (beta chain) sequence together with its context. The data were obtained in a study of blood T cell repertoires in COVID-19. In the original processing: Amplification of reference gene primers was used by the study to estimate nucleated cell counts. Generated by immunoSEQ multiplex PCR, the TCRdb table keeps only in-frame clones and is missing some. V and J calls plus clone size are reproduced from that table; the DNA served to infer D and trimming. The sample contains 55,000 to 85,000 clones, 70% to 85% of which appear only once. The CDR3 is 14 amino acids. Trimming shortened V by 3 bases and J by 5 bases, and 11 bases separated the two germline ends. CDR1 is MNHEY and CDR2 is SMNVEV in the germline V gene (reference sequence).

The chain combines TRBV27 with TRBJ1-5, with a tentative D call TRBD1 (5 bases). The sequence was collected from a woman aged 70-85 years with acute or convalescent COVID-19. The sample was peripheral blood. The CDR3 region is CASSLGGIDQPQHF. CDR3 nucleotides: TGTGCCAGCAGTTTGGGGGGGATAGATCAGCCCCAGCATTTT.